The T cell receptor beta chain under discussion was sequenced for a study of shared clonotypes between healthy human individuals. Background on the study: The donor pool was made up of a couple of women and three men aged 18 to 49. Overall study results and limits: Rarefaction revealed incomplete sorted-subset sequencing despite large depth.

CDR3 size: 14 residues. Germline V gene lookup returns CDR1 SGHNT and CDR2 YYREEE (reference sequence). Unmatched junction bases numbered 5, after V lost 7 bases and J lost 2 bases. Splitting of CD4+ cells produced CD45RA+ naive and CD45RA-negative memory subsets. A remark on this clone: What it binds is unknown.

Per sorted-subset replicate PCR, input was 150 to 250 ng DNA, representing tens of thousands of T cell genomes. The table came from immunoSEQ multiplex PCR; TCRdb's copy has only in-frame clones and leaves some out. The data contain millions of clones, just over 90% of them singletons. The TCR was taken from a man between 18 and 35 years old in good health. Some clones in this sample may be carry-over from other donors' samples. The rearrangement links TRBV5-4 to TRBJ2-3, with 9 bases matching TRBD1. The sample comprised naive CD4+ T cells from PBMCs. The subset was: CD45RA+ positively selected. CDR3 amino acids: CASRQGGITDTQYF. DNA for the CDR3: TGTGCCAGCCGACAGGGGGGGATCACAGATACGCAGTATTTT.